Presented here are 20 T cell receptor beta chains from one specimen sequenced in a study of glioma-infiltrating T cells. Amplification of TCR alpha and beta CDR3 regions from RNA used iRepertoire nested multiplex PCR. MiXCR was run by TCRdb on the multiplex PCR reads, yielding one entry per CDR3 protein. The table records about 140,000 distinct CDR3 sequences, about 39% of them present only once. The material sequenced was glioma tissue, nonneoplastic brain tissue, or PBMCs (not recorded which). Source of these receptors: a human donor with low-grade glioma or glioblastoma, undergoing nonglioma brain surgery, or in good health (not recorded which).

CDR3 nucleotides: TGTGCCAGCAGTTACGCTGAGACCTACGAGCAGTACTTC. This sequence encodes CASSYAETYEQYF. The V gene is TRBV6-2 or TRBV6-3, the J gene TRBJ2-7; D gene ambiguous. Germline V gene sequence: CDR1 MNHEY, CDR2 SVGEGT. Trimming pared 2 bases from V and 2 bases from J, leaving 7 bases between. The CDR3 is 13 amino acids.

This clonotype showed up just a few times. This CDR3 reads CASTTDRVSEQFF. The CDR3 DNA follows: TGTGCCAGCACAACGGACAGGGTATCTGAGCAGTTCTTC. J is TRBJ2-1 and V is TRBV2; TRBD1 matches 8 bases. The V gene's germline CDR1 is SNHLY and CDR2 FYNNEI. J lost 9 bases, V lost 7 bases, and 8 bases had no gene match. CDR3 length: 13 residues.

About this clonotype itself: One junction end does not reproduce the germline sequence, and a read error may be involved. The V gene is TRBV6-1, the J gene TRBJ1-1; D gene ambiguous. Germline V gene sequence: CDR1 MNHNS, CDR2 SASEGT. The length of the CDR3 is 15 residues. The CDR3 DNA reads TGTGCCAGCGCGATAAGAGACGGGCTGAACAATGAAGCTTTCTTT. It codes for CASAIRDGLNNEAFF.

V is TRBV5-1 and J is TRBJ2-7; 9 positions match TRBD2. This CDR3 has 14 residues. Germline V gene sequence: CDR1 SGHRS, CDR2 YFSETQ. V lost 3 bases, J lost 3 bases, and 4 bases stayed unmatched. In DNA, the CDR3 is TGCGCCAGCAGCTCTAGCGGGGCCCGCTACGAGCAGTACTTC. Protein: CASSSSGARYEQYF.

The rearrangement joins TRBV20-1 to TRBJ2-3, with 7 bases aligning to TRBD2. Germline loops: CDR1 DFQATT, CDR2 SNEGSKA (reference sequence). CDR3 length: 13 residues. V lost 7 bases and J lost 1; bases outside the gene matches: 5. CDR3 sequence reads: CSVPSGGTDTQYF. CDR3 DNA sequence: TGCAGTGTTCCGAGCGGGGGCACAGATACGCAGTATTTT.

The CDR3 reads CASSRGTVYNEQFF. The CDR3 coding sequence is TGTGCCAGCAGCCGCGGGACAGTCTACAATGAGCAGTTCTTC. V gene TRBV7-9 combines with J gene TRBJ2-1, with D possibly TRBD1 on 7 matching bases. The CDR3 consists of 14 residues. The germline V gene has CDR1 SEHNR and CDR2 FQNEAQ (reference sequence). The germline V and J ends were trimmed by 5 bases and 3 bases, with 11 bases remaining between them.

The J gene is TRBJ1-5, the V gene TRBV4-3; D ambiguous. The ends were cut back, 0 bases at V and 6 bases at J, with 18 bases in the middle. The germline gives CDR1 LGHNA, CDR2 YSLEER. This CDR3 is 17 amino acids long. CDR3 bases: TGCGCCAGCAGCCAAGATCAGGAGAGGAGGTTGCCTCAGCCCCAGCATTTT. This sequence encodes CASSQDQERRLPQPQHF.

CDR3 in amino acids: CASSLDRVGTQYF. The CDR3 region has the DNA TGTGCCAGCAGTTTGGACAGGGTTGGGACCCAGTACTTC. V is TRBV28 and J is TRBJ2-5; 8 nucleotides agree with TRBD1. Trimming at V came to 3 bases and at J to 7 bases, leaving 4 bases not matched to a gene. This CDR3 spans 13 amino acids. Germline assignment: CDR1 MDHEN and CDR2 SYDVKM. The full variable domain, in which reference TRBV28 and TRBJ2-5 provide the parts outside the CDR3, is DVKVTQSSRYLVKRTGEKVFLECVQDMDHENMFWYRQDPGLGLRLIYFSYDVKMKEKGDIPEGYSVSREKKERFSLILESASTNQTSMYLCASSLDRVGTQYFGPGTRLLVL.

The gene calls are TRBV7-2 and TRBJ2-3; TRBD2 matches 7 bases. The germline CDR1 and CDR2 sequences are SGHTA and FQGNSA. The CDR3 spans 13 residues. The junction had 7 bases not matched to a gene; V was cut back by 7 bases and J by 6 bases. CDR3 in amino acids: CASTGGSKDTQYF. The CDR3, as DNA: TGTGCCAGCACTGGCGGGAGCAAGGATACGCAGTATTTT.

The chain recombines TRBV27 with TRBJ2-7; 10 bases agree with TRBD1. The CDR3 sequence is 14 residues long. The trim removed 3 bases at V and 2 bases at J, leaving 1 base unmatched. Germline assignment: CDR1 MNHEY and CDR2 SMNVEV (reference sequence). The CDR3 DNA sequence: TGTGCCAGCAGTTTGGGACAGGGGCCCTACGAGCAGTACTTC. Translating gives CASSLGQGPYEQYF.

The chain uses TRBV30 and TRBJ2-5; D is unresolved. V gave up 4 bases and J gave up 5 bases, with 11 bases separating them. This CDR3 has 12 amino acids. CDR1 is GTSNPN and CDR2 is SVGIG in the germline V gene (reference sequence). The CDR3: CAWTREDETQYF. CDR3 sequence (DNA): TGTGCCTGGACAAGGGAAGATGAGACCCAGTACTTC.

The rearrangement uses TRBV6-6 and TRBJ1-2; D may be TRBD1 (5 bases). The CDR3 runs 14 residues. The germline V gene encodes CDR1 MNHNY and CDR2 SVGAGI (reference sequence). The V gene lost 0 bases and the J gene lost 4 bases, with 9 bases spanning the gap. CDR3 protein: CASSYSRDGYGYTF. CDR3 DNA: TGTGCCAGCAGTTACTCCAGGGACGGCTATGGCTACACCTTC.

The chain employs TRBV20-1 and TRBJ1-3, with 8 bases that match TRBD1. Germline-derived CDR1 and CDR2 are DFQATT and SNEGSKA (reference sequence). The V segment lost 3 bases and the J segment 1 base; nucleotides outside the gene matches: 2. The CDR3 contains 14 residues. The CDR3 region is CSASQGASGNTIYF. CDR3 DNA sequence: TGCAGTGCTAGTCAGGGGGCTTCTGGAAACACCATATATTTT.

This clonotype has only a few counts. The chain is built from TRBV7-9 and TRBJ2-3, with 7 bases lining up with TRBD2. The CDR3 contains 16 residues. V lost 1 base and J lost 2; bases outside the gene matches: 6. Germline CDR1 SEHNR, CDR2 FQNEAQ (reference sequence). As DNA, the CDR3 is TGTGCCAGCAGCTTAGGCGTGACTAGCTCCACAGATACGCAGTATTTT. Translated: CASSLGVTSSTDTQYF.

This rearrangement joins TRBV4-3 to TRBJ2-5, with 12 nucleotides matching TRBD2. The last part of the DNA fits TRBJ2-1 better; the J call may be wrong. The CDR3 is 16 amino acids. Per the germline V gene, CDR1 is LGHNA and CDR2 is YSLEER. The CDR3 protein is CASSQETSGGNNEQFF. CDR3 nucleotides: TGCGCCAGCAGCCAAGAAACTAGCGGGGGGAACAATGAGCAGTTCTTC.

This clonotype was seen a few times. The gene calls are TRBV6-2 or TRBV6-3 and TRBJ2-5, with D uncertain. The CDR3 has 12 amino acids. Germline CDR1 and CDR2: MNHEY and SVGEGT. V was clipped by 8 bases and J by 1 base, with 8 bases between them. The CDR3 protein is CASSALQETQYF. The CDR3 bases are TGTGCCAGCTCGGCCCTCCAAGAGACCCAGTACTTC.

This clonotype has only one observation. With a much larger clone just one base away, this may be a read error. V is TRBV20-1 and J is TRBJ1-6; unclear D gene. This CDR3 has 12 amino acids. Germline CDR1 DFQATT, CDR2 SNEGSKA (reference sequence). Trimming cost V 3 bases and J 9 bases, with 9 bases left between them. CDR3 protein: CSASEVGSPLHF. The CDR3 DNA is TGCAGTGCTAGCGAGGTGGGTTCACCCCTCCACTTT.

The CDR3 nucleotides are TGTGCCAGCAGTGGTGGGGGGCTAAATCAGCCCCAGCATTTT. This encodes CASSGGGLNQPQHF. The chain couples TRBV2 to TRBJ1-5, with D perhaps TRBD1 (6 bases). The CDR3 is 14 residues long. In germline, CDR1 is SNHLY, CDR2 FYNNEI. V was trimmed by 4 bases and J by 4 bases, leaving 11 bases between them.

A few counts support this clonotype. One end of the junction varies from germline; a read error may be responsible. The genes are TRBV7-2 and TRBJ2-3; 9 bases map to TRBD1. The CDR3 has 17 amino acids. CDR1 and CDR2 from the germline V gene are SGHTA and FQGNSA. The CDR3 DNA reads TGTGCCAGCAGCTTAGGGGGACAGGGATCACCCACATATACGCAGTATTTT. It specifies CASSLGGQGSPTYTQYF.

V is TRBV2 and J is TRBJ1-4, with 9 positions matching TRBD1. V was clipped by 6 bases and J by 5 bases; unmatched bases: 7. Germline values: CDR1 SNHLY, CDR2 FYNNEI. The CDR3 covers 15 residues. The CDR3 sequence is CASREGQGKNEKLFF. The CDR3 DNA follows: TGTGCCAGCAGGGAGGGACAGGGAAAGAATGAAAAACTGTTTTTT.